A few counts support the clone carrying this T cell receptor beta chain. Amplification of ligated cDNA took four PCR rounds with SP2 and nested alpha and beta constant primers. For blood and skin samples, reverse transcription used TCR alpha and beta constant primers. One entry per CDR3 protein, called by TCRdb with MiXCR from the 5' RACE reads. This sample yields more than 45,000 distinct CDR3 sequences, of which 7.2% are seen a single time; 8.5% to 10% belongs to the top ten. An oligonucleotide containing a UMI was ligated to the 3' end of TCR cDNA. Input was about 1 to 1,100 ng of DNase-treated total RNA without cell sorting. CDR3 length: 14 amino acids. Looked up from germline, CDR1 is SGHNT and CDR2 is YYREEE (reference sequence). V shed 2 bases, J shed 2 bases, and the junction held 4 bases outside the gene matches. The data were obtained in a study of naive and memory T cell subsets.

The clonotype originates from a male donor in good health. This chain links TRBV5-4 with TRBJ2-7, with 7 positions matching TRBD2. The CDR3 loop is CASSFEAGTYEQYF. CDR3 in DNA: TGTGCCAGCAGCTTTGAAGCGGGAACCTACGAGCAGTACTTC.